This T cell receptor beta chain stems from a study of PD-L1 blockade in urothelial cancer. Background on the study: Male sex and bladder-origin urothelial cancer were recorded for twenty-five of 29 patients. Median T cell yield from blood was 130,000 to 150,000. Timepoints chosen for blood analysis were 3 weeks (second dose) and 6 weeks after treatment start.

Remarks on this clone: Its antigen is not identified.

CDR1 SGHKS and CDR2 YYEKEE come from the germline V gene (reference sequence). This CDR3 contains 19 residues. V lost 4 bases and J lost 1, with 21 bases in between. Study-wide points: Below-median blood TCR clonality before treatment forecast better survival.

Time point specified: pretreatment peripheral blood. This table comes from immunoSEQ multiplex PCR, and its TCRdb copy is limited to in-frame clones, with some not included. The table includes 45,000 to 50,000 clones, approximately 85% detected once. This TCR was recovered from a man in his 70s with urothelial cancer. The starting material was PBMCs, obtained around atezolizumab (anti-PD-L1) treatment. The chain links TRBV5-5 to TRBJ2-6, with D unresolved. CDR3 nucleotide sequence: TGTGCCAGCAGCGACGCTCCCACAGTTGGGCTATCTGGGGCCAACGTCCTGACTTTC. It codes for CASSDAPTVGLSGANVLTF.